The present T cell receptor beta chain was sequenced within a study of immune cell composition in non-small cell lung cancer. Study background: Most cases were lung adenocarcinoma or squamous cell carcinoma.

Germline CDR1 reads WSHSY; CDR2 reads SAAADI. This CDR3 is 13 amino acids long. The V end lost 7 bases, the J end lost 2 bases, and 12 bases lay between the germline ends. This clone came up once. Assay used: immunoSEQ multiplex PCR; TCRdb lists only in-frame clones, some missing. Of over 15,000 clones in the sample, around 80% were seen once. Normal lung was taken at the farthest possible site, at least 3 cm from tumour. These data also formed part of another study, on CD4 T cells in lung cancer. That source adds: Patients' blood was tested for T-cell responses to mutation-encoded neoepitopes. Patients had adenocarcinoma or squamous carcinoma and were aged 60 to 69. Before blood donation, patients had received platinum chemotherapy among other treatments.

Material for sequencing was non-adjacent lung tissue. The genes are TRBV10-2 and TRBJ2-7, with unresolved D. The TCR sequence derives from a human donor with non-small cell lung cancer. The CDR3 reads CASKEHGTYEQYF. The DNA of the CDR3 is TGCGCCAGCAAAGAACACGGTACCTACGAGCAGTACTTC.